The entry that follows covers one T cell receptor (beta chain) sequence. Its antigen is not identified. This sample is drawn from a study of graft-versus-host responses after intestinal transplantation. Study context: Recipients got multivisceral, liver-intestinal, or isolated intestinal transplants. All recipients got anti-thymocyte globulin induction, then tacrolimus and steroids for approximately three years.

The CDR3 consists of 14 residues. Profiling relied on immunoSEQ multiplex PCR, and the TCRdb table lists in-frame clones only, not all of them. Of 90,000 to 130,000 clones in the sample, more than 85% are singletons; the top ten hold approximately 1%. V gene TRBV21-1 combines with J gene TRBJ1-5; the table's D call TRBD1 went unverified against the DNA. TRBV21-1 is recorded as a pseudogene. This receptor was taken from a human donor who was the organ donor for an intestinal transplant. Source: unstimulated CD8+ T cells sorted from spleen or lymph node cells, taken before transplant. The CDR3 region is CASSRHRANQPQHF. The CDR3 DNA reads TGTGCCAGCAGCAGGCACAGGGCTAATCAGCCCCAGCATTTT.